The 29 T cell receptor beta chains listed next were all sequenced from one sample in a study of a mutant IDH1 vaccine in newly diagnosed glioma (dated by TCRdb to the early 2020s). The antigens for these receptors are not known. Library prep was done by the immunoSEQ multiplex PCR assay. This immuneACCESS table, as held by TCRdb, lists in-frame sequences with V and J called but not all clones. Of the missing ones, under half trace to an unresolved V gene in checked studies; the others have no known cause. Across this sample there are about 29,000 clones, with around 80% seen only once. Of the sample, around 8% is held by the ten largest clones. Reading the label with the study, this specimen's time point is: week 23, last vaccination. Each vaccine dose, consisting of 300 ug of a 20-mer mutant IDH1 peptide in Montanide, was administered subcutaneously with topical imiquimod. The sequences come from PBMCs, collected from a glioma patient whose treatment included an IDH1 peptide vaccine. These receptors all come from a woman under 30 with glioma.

The DNA for the CDR3 is TGCAGCGTTGACAGCGGGAGGCATGAGACCCAGTACTTC. Its protein product is CSVDSGRHETQYF. The chain combines TRBV29-1 with TRBJ2-5; TRBD2 matches 9 bases. The CDR3 consists of 13 residues. Per germline, CDR1 SQVTM and CDR2 ANQGSEA. The junction had 4 bases not matched to a gene; V was cut back by 3 bases and J by 5 bases.

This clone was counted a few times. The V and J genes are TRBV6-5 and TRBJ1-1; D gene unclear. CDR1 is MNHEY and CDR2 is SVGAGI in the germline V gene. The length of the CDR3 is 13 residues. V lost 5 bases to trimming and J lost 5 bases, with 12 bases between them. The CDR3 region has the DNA TGTGCCAGCAGTCTTCGGTTGGAAACTGAAGCTTTCTTT. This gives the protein CASSLRLETEAFF.

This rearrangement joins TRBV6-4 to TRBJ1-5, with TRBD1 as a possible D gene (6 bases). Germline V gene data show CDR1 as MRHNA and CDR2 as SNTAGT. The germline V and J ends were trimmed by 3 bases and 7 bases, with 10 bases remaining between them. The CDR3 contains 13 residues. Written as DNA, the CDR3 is TGTGCCAGCAGTGAGGGGGCTGAGCAGCCCCAGCATTTT. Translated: CASSEGAEQPQHF.

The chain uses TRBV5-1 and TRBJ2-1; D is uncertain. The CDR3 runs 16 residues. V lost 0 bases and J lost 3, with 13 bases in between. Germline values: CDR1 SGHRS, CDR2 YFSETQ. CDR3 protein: CASSLVAGSSYNEQFF. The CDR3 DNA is TGCGCCAGCAGCTTGGTTGCCGGATCGAGCTACAATGAGCAGTTCTTC.

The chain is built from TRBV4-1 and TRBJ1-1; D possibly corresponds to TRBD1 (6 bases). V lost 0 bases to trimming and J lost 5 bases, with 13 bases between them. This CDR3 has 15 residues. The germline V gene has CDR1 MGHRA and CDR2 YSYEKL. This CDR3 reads CASSQDTGRTTEAFF. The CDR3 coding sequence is TGCGCCAGCAGCCAAGATACAGGGCGTACAACTGAAGCTTTCTTT.

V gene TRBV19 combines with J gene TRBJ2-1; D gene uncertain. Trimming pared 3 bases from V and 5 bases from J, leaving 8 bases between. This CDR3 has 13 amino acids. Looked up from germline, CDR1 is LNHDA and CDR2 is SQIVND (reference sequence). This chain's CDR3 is CASSIGLNNEQFF. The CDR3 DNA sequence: TGTGCCAGTAGTATCGGTCTAAACAATGAGCAGTTCTTC.

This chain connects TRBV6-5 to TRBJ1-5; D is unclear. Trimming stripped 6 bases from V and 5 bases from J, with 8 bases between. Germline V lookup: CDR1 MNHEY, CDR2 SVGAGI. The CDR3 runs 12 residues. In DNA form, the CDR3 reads TGTGCCAGCAGCCACAGAGATCAGCCCCAGCATTTT. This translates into CASSHRDQPQHF.

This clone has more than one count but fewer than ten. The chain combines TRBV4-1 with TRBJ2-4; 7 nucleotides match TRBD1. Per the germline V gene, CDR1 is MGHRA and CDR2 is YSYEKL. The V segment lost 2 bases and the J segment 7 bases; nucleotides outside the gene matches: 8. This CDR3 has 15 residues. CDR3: CASSQTTGEENIQYF. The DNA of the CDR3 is TGCGCCAGCAGCCAAACAACAGGGGAAGAGAACATTCAGTACTTC.

CDR3 bases: TGTGCCAGCAGCGTAGCCCCCCTAGCGGGGGGGCCGATGACCCAGTACTTC. It codes for CASSVAPLAGGPMTQYF. The chain couples TRBV9 to TRBJ2-5; TRBD2 matches at 12 bases. The ends lost 0 bases at V and 7 bases at J; junction bases unmatched: 10. CDR1 and CDR2 (germline): SGDLS, YYNGEE. The CDR3 totals 17 residues.

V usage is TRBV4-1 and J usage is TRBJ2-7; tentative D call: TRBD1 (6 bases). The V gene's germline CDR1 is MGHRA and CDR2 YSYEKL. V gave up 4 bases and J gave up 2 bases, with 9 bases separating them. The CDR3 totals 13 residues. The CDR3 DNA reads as TGCGCCAGCAGCCTCGGACAGCCCTACGAGCAGTACTTC. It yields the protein CASSLGQPYEQYF.

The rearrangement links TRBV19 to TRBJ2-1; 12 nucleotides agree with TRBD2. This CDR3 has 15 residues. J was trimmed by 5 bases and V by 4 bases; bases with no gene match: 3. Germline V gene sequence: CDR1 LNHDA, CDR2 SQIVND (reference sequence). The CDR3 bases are TGTGCCAGTAGTACTGGACTAGCGGGACACAATGAGCAGTTCTTC. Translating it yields CASSTGLAGHNEQFF.

The CDR3 here is CASSAIGWADGSYNSPLHF. The CDR3 nucleotides are TGTGCCAGCAGCGCAATAGGCTGGGCAGACGGGTCCTATAATTCACCCCTCCACTTT. J is TRBJ1-6 and V is TRBV7-8; D not resolved. Looked up from germline, CDR1 is SGHVS and CDR2 is FQNEAQ. The germline V and J ends were trimmed by 5 bases and 1 base, with 21 bases remaining between them. The CDR3 length is 19 residues.

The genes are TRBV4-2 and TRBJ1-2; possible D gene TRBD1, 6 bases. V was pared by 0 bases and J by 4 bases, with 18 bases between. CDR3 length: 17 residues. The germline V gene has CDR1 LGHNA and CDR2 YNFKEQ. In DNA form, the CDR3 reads TGTGCCAGCAGCCAAGAAGAGGGGGGCCGGGGGAGCTATGGCTACACCTTC. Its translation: CASSQEEGGRGSYGYTF.

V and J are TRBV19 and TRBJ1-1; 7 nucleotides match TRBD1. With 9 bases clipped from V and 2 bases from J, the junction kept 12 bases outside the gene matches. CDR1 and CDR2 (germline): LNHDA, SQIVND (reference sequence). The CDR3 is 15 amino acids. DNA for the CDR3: TGTGCCAGCAGAAACAGGGGCCAACAAAACACTGAAGCTTTCTTT. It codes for CASRNRGQQNTEAFF.

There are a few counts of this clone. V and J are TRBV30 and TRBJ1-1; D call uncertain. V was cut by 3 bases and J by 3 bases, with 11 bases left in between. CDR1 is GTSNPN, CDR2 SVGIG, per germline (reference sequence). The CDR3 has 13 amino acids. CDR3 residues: CAWRGGSYTEAFF. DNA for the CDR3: TGTGCCTGGAGGGGAGGCAGCTACACTGAAGCTTTCTTT.

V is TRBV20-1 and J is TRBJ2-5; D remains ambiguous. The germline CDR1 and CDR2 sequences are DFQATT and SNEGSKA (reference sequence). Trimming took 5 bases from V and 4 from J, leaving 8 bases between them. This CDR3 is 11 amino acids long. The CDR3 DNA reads TGCAGTGCTGATCTTCGAGAGACCCAGTACTTC. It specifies CSADLRETQYF.

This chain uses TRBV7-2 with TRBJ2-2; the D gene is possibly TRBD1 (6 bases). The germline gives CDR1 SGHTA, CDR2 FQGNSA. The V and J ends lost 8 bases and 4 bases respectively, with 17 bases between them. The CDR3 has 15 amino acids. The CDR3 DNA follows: TGTGCCAGCGGAATAAAGGGGGTCCCCACCGGGGAGCTGTTTTTT. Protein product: CASGIKGVPTGELFF. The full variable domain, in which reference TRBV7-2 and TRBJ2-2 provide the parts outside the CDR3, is GAGVSQSPSNKVTEKGKDVELRCDPISGHTALYWYRQSLGQGLEFLIYFQGNSAPDKSGLPSDRFSAERTGGSVSTLTIQRTQQEDSAVYLCASGIKGVPTGELFFGEGSRLTVL.

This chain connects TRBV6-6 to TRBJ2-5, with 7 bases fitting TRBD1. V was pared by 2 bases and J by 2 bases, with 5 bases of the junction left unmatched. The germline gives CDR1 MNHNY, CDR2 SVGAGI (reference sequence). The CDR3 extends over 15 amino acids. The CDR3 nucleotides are TGTGCCAGCAGTTACCGAAGGGACAGTCAAGAGACCCAGTACTTC. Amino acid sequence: CASSYRRDSQETQYF.

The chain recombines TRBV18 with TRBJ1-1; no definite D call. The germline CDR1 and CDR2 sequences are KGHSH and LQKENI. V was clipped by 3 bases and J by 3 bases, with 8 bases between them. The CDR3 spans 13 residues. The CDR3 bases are TGTGCCAGCTCACCGCTCGAGGACACTGAAGCTTTCTTT. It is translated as CASSPLEDTEAFF.

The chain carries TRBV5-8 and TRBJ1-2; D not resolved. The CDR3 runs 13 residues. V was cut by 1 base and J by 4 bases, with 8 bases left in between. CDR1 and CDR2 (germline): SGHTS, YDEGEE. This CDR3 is CASSLSRVYGYTF. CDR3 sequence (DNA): TGTGCCAGCAGCTTGTCGCGGGTCTATGGCTACACCTTC.

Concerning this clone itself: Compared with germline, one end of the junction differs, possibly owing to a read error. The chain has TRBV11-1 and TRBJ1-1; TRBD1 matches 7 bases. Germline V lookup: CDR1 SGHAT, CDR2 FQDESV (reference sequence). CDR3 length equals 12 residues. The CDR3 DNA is TGTGCCAGCAGCTTAGACTTGGGACAGCCGATTTTT. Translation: CASSLDLGQPIF.

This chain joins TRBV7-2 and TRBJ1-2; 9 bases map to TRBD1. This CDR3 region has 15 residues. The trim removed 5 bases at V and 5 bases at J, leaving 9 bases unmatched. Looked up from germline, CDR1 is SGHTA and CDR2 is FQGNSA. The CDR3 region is CASSLRQGGLYGYTF. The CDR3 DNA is TGTGCCAGCAGCCTAAGACAGGGGGGATTATATGGCTACACCTTC. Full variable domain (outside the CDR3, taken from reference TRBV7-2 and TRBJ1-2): GAGVSQSPSNKVTEKGKDVELRCDPISGHTALYWYRQSLGQGLEFLIYFQGNSAPDKSGLPSDRFSAERTGGSVSTLTIQRTQQEDSAVYLCASSLRQGGLYGYTFGSGTRLTVV.

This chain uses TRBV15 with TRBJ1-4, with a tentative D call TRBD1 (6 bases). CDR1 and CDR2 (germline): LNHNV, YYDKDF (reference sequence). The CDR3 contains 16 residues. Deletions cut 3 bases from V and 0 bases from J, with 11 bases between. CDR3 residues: CATSRGTYTTNEKLFF. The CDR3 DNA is TGTGCCACCAGCAGGGGGACATACACAACTAATGAAAAACTGTTTTTT.

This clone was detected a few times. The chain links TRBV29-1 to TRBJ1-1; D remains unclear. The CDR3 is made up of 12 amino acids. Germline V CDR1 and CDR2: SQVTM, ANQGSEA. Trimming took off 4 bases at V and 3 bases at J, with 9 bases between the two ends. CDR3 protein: CSVVVPDTEAFF. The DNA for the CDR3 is TGCAGCGTTGTAGTCCCGGACACTGAAGCTTTCTTT.

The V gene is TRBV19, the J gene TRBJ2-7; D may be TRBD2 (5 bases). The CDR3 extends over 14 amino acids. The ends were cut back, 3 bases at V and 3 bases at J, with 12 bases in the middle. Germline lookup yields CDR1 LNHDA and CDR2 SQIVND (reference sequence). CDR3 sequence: CASSMGRIGYEQYF. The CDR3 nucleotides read TGTGCCAGTAGTATGGGGAGAATCGGCTACGAGCAGTACTTC.

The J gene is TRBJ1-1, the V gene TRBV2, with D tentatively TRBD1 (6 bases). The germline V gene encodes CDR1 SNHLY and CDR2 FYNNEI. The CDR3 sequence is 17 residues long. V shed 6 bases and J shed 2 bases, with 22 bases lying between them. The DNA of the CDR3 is TGTGCCAGCAGCGGGACGTTTCTGGGGGCCGAAAACACTGAAGCTTTCTTT. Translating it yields CASSGTFLGAENTEAFF.

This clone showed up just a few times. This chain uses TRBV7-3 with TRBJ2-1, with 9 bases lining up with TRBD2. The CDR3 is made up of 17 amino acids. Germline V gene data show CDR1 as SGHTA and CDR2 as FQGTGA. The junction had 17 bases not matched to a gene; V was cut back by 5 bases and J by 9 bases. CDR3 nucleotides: TGTGCCAGCAGCCGTCTAGGGGGGACTAGCAAATTGGGTGAGCAGTTCTTC. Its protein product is CASSRLGGTSKLGEQFF.

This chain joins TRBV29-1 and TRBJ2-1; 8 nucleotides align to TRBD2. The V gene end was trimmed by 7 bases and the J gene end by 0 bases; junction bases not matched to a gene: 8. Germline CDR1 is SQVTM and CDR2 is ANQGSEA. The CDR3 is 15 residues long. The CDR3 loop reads CSALLAVSSYNEQFF. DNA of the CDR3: TGCAGCGCTCTACTAGCGGTGAGCTCCTACAATGAGCAGTTCTTC.

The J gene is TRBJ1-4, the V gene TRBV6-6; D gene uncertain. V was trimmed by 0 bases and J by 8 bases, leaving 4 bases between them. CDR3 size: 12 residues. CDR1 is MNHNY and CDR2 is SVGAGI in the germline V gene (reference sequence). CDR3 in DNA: TGTGCCAGCAGTTACTCGAGCGAAAAACTGTTTTTT. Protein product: CASSYSSEKLFF.